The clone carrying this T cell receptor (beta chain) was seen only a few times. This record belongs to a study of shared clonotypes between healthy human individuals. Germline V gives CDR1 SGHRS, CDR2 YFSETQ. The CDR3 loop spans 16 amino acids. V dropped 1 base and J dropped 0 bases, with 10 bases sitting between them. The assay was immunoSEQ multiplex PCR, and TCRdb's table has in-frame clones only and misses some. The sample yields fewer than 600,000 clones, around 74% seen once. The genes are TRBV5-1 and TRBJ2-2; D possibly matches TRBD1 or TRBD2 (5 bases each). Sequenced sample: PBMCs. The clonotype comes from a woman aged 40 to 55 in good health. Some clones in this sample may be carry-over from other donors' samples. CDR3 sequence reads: CASSLIEGTNTGELFF. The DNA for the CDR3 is TGCGCCAGCAGCTTGATTGAGGGGACGAACACCGGGGAGCTGTTTTTT.